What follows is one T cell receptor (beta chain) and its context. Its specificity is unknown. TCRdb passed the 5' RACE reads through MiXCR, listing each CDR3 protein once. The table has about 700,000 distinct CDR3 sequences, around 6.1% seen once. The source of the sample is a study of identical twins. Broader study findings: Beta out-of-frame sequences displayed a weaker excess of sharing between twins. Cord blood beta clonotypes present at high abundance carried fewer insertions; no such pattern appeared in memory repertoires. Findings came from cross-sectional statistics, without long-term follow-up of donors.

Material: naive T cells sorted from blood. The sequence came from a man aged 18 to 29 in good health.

Written as DNA, the CDR3 is TGCGCCAGCAGCCTTCCACATGCGGGCTTGGTCGGTCAGTACGTC. It is translated as CASSLPHAGLVGQYV. The J gene is TRBJ2-7, the V gene TRBV5-1, with TRBD2 as a possible D gene (5 bases). CDR1 SGHRS and CDR2 YFSETQ come from the germline V gene. Trimming took off 4 bases at V and 10 bases at J, with 24 bases between the two ends. CDR3 size: 15 residues.